One T cell receptor (beta chain) is described in this entry. Its target is not known. As TCR cDNA was made by 5'RACE template switching, a universal primer site and UMIs were added. MiXCR was run by TCRdb on the 5' RACE reads, yielding one entry per CDR3 protein. The table shows hundreds of thousands of distinct CDR3 sequences, with about 12% occurring only once. The data stem from a study of T cells after yellow fever vaccination. Findings of the study overall: After the booster, around 95% of CD4 and about 90% of CD8 primary-response clones were re-detected.

The TCR was taken from a man aged 25 to 40 who received the YFV17D yellow fever vaccine. This specimen consisted of PBMCs, obtained on the day of the yellow fever booster vaccination.

The CDR3 nucleotides read TGCGCCAGCAGCCAAAAGGCAGGGTTCGAGCAGTACTTC. Encoded protein: CASSQKAGFEQYF. V is TRBV4-3 and J is TRBJ2-7; possibly TRBD1 for D (5 bases). The CDR3 contains 13 residues. CDR1 is LGHNA, CDR2 YSLEER, per germline. Trimming removed 2 bases from V and 6 bases from J, with 11 bases in between.